The clone carrying this T cell receptor beta chain was picked up a small number of times. Its antigen is still unknown. Expressed TCRB transcripts were sequenced because the entire RNA isolate underwent reverse transcription. Mean read depth for naive, central memory and regulatory T cell samples was several million reads. The assay was immunoSEQ multiplex PCR, and TCRdb's table has in-frame clones only and misses some. This sample yields tens of thousands of clones, of which 42% are seen a single time; 1.4% to 1.5% belongs to the top ten. Sorting that relied on CD45RO/CCR7/CD25/CD127/CD95/CD27 yielded CD4+ naive, central memory, regulatory and stem cell-like memory cells. The data are from a study of beta chain features in type 1 diabetes. Study summary: What patients shared with healthy donors was a similar profile of age, gender and cell yields. Study-wide findings and caveats: People with Type 1 diabetes carried modestly yet significantly shorter TCRB CDR3s in all four CD4+ subsets. PCR, the amplification step, might favor shorter templates, equally in patients and controls.

The TCR comes from a man in his thirties or forties with type 1 diabetes. The material sequenced was Tregs from blood.

CDR3 protein: CASSSRDSSYEQYF. The DNA for the CDR3 is TGTGCCAGCAGCAGCCGGGACAGCTCCTACGAGCAGTACTTC. The rearrangement links TRBV7-2 to TRBJ2-7; 7 bases agree with TRBD1. Per germline, CDR1 SGHTA and CDR2 FQGNSA. J was trimmed by 0 bases and V by 5 bases; bases with no gene match: 4. The CDR3 totals 14 residues.